This TCR beta chain appears in the sequencing data of a study of Ad26.COV2.S vaccination and SARS-CoV-2 variants. Across the study: The trial was COV1001 and the donor's arm was Ad26.COV2.S. Study-level points and caveats: Vaccinated individuals (as opposed to placebo recipients) had higher spike-specific TCR breadth. Breadth measured for non-spike TCRs was similar across vaccine and placebo recipients.

The data were produced by immunoSEQ multiplex PCR, yet TCRdb's version contains in-frame clones alone and is incomplete. This table has about 400,000 clones, approximately 90% appearing once. CDR1 is SQVTM and CDR2 is ANQGSEA in the germline V gene. This CDR3 is built from 13 residues. With 6 bases removed from V and 2 bases from J, the gap between germline ends came to 13 bases. Notes on this clone: Its matching antigen is unknown.

Treatment of the sample: about 20 received Ad26.COV2.S at low or high dose, single or two shots; roughly five received placebo; per-sample allocation not given. Samples were taken on day 63 after the first vaccine or placebo injection. Participants' vaccine, an Ad26 vector, delivered Wuhan-strain SARS-CoV-2 spike. This receptor was identified in a person aged 18-65 years who received the Ad26.COV2.S COVID-19 vaccine or a placebo. Source: peripheral blood, taken in a trial of Ad26.COV2.S vaccine versus placebo. The rearrangement links TRBV29-1 to TRBJ1-2; D remains ambiguous. The CDR3 DNA is TGCAGCGTGGAATCGCCCGCCAACTATGGCTACACCTTC. It translates to CSVESPANYGYTF.